The 27 T cell receptor beta chains given below trace back to one sample, sequenced in a study of memory CD4+ T cells and cytomegalovirus serostatus (dated by TCRdb to about 2019). The library was obtained by the immunoSEQ multiplex PCR assay. This immuneACCESS table, as held by TCRdb, lists in-frame sequences with V and J called but not all clones. Of the missing ones, under half trace to an unresolved V gene in checked studies; the others have no known cause. This sample has about 82,000 clones in its table, and around 80% of those were observed once. The ten most abundant clones make up around 0.77% of the sample. Single viable CD3+CD4+CD8-CD45RO+ cells were sorted as memory CD4+ T cells on a FACSAria II. The sequencing input was memory CD4+ T cells from blood. The receptors derive from an adult in good health and CMV-seronegative.

This clone has only one observation. This chain uses TRBV7-9 with TRBJ1-2, with TRBD1 identical over 12 bases. Germline V gives CDR1 SEHNR, CDR2 FQNEAQ (reference sequence). The CDR3 totals 17 residues. Trimming at V came to 4 bases and at J to 1 base, leaving 7 bases not matched to a gene. In nucleotides, the CDR3 is TGTGCCAGCAGCTCAACGGGACAGGGGGCAAGTAACTATGGCTACACCTTC. Amino acid sequence: CASSSTGQGASNYGYTF.

The chain combines TRBV6-1 with TRBJ1-5; D not resolved. With 3 bases removed from V and 9 bases from J, the gap between germline ends came to 6 bases. Germline assignment: CDR1 MNHNS and CDR2 SASEGT. This CDR3 spans 11 amino acids. The DNA for the CDR3 is TGTGCCAGCAGTGACCTATGGCCCCAGCATTTT. Residues: CASSDLWPQHF.

The chain links TRBV28 to TRBJ1-5; D is undetermined. The CDR3 loop spans 16 amino acids. CDR1 and CDR2 from the germline V gene are MDHEN and SYDVKM. V lost 1 base and J 0 bases, leaving 10 bases between the germline ends. The CDR3 DNA follows: TGTGCCAGCAGTTTATACGGCCTTTATAGCAATCAGCCCCAGCATTTT. Its protein product is CASSLYGLYSNQPQHF.

J is TRBJ2-2 and V is TRBV5-1, with 12 bases matching TRBD2. J was trimmed by 0 bases and V by 3 bases; bases with no gene match: 6. Per germline, CDR1 SGHRS and CDR2 YFSETQ. This CDR3 region has 18 residues. CDR3: CASSSPSGGASNTGELFF. The CDR3 DNA is TGCGCCAGCAGCTCTCCTAGCGGGGGGGCCTCGAACACCGGGGAGCTGTTTTTT.

The table lists this clone with a count of one. The chain combines TRBV9 with TRBJ1-1; D not resolved. V lost 4 bases and J 1 base, leaving 11 bases between the germline ends. This CDR3 has 14 residues. Germline V lookup: CDR1 SGDLS, CDR2 YYNGEE. CDR3 bases: TGTGCCAGCAGCCCCCAGGCTGGGAACACTGAAGCTTTCTTT. It codes for CASSPQAGNTEAFF.

The rearrangement uses TRBV30 and TRBJ1-6; D may be TRBD1 (5 bases). With 3 bases removed from V and 8 bases from J, the gap between germline ends came to 14 bases. The CDR3 is 14 residues long. CDR1 is GTSNPN, CDR2 SVGIG, per germline (reference sequence). As DNA, the CDR3 is TGTGCCTGGAGGCAGGGTCTGGGGTATTCACCCCTCCACTTT. As protein: CAWRQGLGYSPLHF.

This chain joins TRBV19 and TRBJ1-2; possible D gene TRBD1, 6 bases. V lost 1 base and J lost 0, with 9 bases in between. Per germline, CDR1 LNHDA and CDR2 SQIVND (reference sequence). The CDR3 length is 15 residues. The CDR3, as DNA: TGTGCCAGTAGTATAGGGGGGCCAGCTAACTATGGCTACACCTTC. As protein: CASSIGGPANYGYTF.

The chain links TRBV2 to TRBJ2-7; D is possibly TRBD2 (5 bases). CDR1 is SNHLY and CDR2 is FYNNEI in the germline V gene. This CDR3 is built from 14 residues. V was pared by 3 bases and J by 4 bases, with 13 bases between. The CDR3 region is CASSETGSPYEQYF. The DNA for the CDR3 is TGTGCCAGCAGTGAGACGGGAAGCCCTTACGAGCAGTACTTC.

A single count supports this clone. The CDR3 coding sequence is TGCAGCGTTGGGCGGCAGGGGGGGACCGGGGAGCTGTTTTTT. Translated, it gives CSVGRQGGTGELFF. The chain combines TRBV29-1 with TRBJ2-2; D might be TRBD1 or TRBD2, each matching 7 bases. V shed 4 bases and J shed 5 bases, with 14 bases lying between them. The CDR3 consists of 14 residues. The germline gives CDR1 SQVTM, CDR2 ANQGSEA.

The CDR3 region has the DNA TGTGCCTGGAGTGTACTAGAGTACGAGCAGTACTTC. This gives the protein CAWSVLEYEQYF. The chain links TRBV30 to TRBJ2-7, with a possible D match to TRBD2 (5 bases). CDR1 is GTSNPN, CDR2 SVGIG, per germline (reference sequence). This CDR3 is 12 amino acids long. Trimming removed 0 bases at V and 4 bases at J, with 7 bases between.

This clone was detected once. The chain combines TRBV7-6 with TRBJ2-7; a weak D match, TRBD1 (5 bases). The CDR3 sequence is 14 residues long. Looked up from germline, CDR1 is SGHVS and CDR2 is FNYEAQ. The germline V and J ends were trimmed by 2 bases and 6 bases, with 14 bases remaining between them. CDR3: CASSLSAGSAEQYF. CDR3 coding DNA: TGTGCCAGCAGCTTATCGGCAGGGTCGGCCGAGCAGTACTTC.

This clone was seen only once. The chain links TRBV7-3 to TRBJ1-1; a weak D match, TRBD1 (5 bases). The germline CDR1 and CDR2 sequences are SGHTA and FQGTGA. Trimming removed 6 bases from V and 1 base from J, with 9 bases in between. The length of the CDR3 is 13 residues. CDR3: CASSSQANTEAFF. The CDR3 DNA reads TGTGCCAGCAGTTCACAGGCGAACACTGAAGCTTTCTTT.

This clone appeared a single time. The rearrangement joins TRBV5-6 to TRBJ1-5, with D tentatively TRBD1 (5 bases). Germline V gives CDR1 SGHDT, CDR2 YYEEEE. Trimming pared 1 base from V and 0 bases from J, leaving 11 bases between. This CDR3 region has 16 residues. CDR3 residues: CASSLRLTDSNQPQHF. CDR3 DNA sequence: TGTGCCAGCAGCTTGCGTCTGACAGATAGCAATCAGCCCCAGCATTTT. The full variable domain, completed using reference TRBV5-6 and TRBJ1-5, is DAGVTQSPTHLIKTRGQQVTLRCSPKSGHDTVSWYQQALGQGPQFIFQYYEEEERQRGNFPDRFSGHQFPNYSSELNVNALLLGDSALYLCASSLRLTDSNQPQHFGDGTRLSIL.

This clone has more than one count but fewer than ten. The V call is TRBV7-9, the J call TRBJ1-6; no clear D. Germline values: CDR1 SEHNR, CDR2 FQNEAQ (reference sequence). The CDR3 has 13 amino acids. Trimming took off 1 base at V and 7 bases at J, with 5 bases between the two ends. The chain's CDR3 is CASSLVINSPLHF. The DNA for the CDR3 is TGTGCCAGCAGCTTAGTGATCAATTCACCCCTCCACTTT.

This clone has only a few counts. J is TRBJ2-5 and V is TRBV5-1; 12 bases line up with TRBD1. The CDR3 length is 14 residues. Losses at the gene ends were 4 bases for V and 4 bases for J; bases not matched to a gene: 2. CDR1 is SGHRS, CDR2 YFSETQ, per germline. The DNA for the CDR3 is TGCGCCAGCAGCGGGACAGGGGGCGCAGAGACCCAGTACTTC. As protein: CASSGTGGAETQYF.

The chain recombines TRBV19 with TRBJ2-5; D is possibly TRBD2 (6 bases). The CDR3 spans 13 residues. Trimming took off 9 bases at V and 5 bases at J, with 16 bases between the two ends. Germline loops: CDR1 LNHDA, CDR2 SQIVND (reference sequence). In nucleotides, the CDR3 is TGTGCCAGCGGGGACTCTGCGACGGAGACCCAGTACTTC. Translated: CASGDSATETQYF.

The genes are TRBV19 and TRBJ2-1; the match to TRBD2 covers 8 bases. V trimming: 7 bases; J trimming: 4 bases; junction bases outside the gene matches: 9. From germline, CDR1 is LNHDA and CDR2 SQIVND (reference sequence). The CDR3 length is 15 residues. CDR3: CASMRRAGAYNEQFF. The CDR3 region has the DNA TGTGCCAGTATGCGTCGAGCGGGGGCTTACAATGAGCAGTTCTTC.

The table lists this clone with a count of one. The genes are TRBV6-6 and TRBJ1-6; D is perhaps TRBD1 (6 bases). The CDR3 totals 15 residues. Germline V gene lookup returns CDR1 MNHNY and CDR2 SVGAGI (reference sequence). Trimming shortened V by 6 bases and J by 2 bases, and 11 bases separated the two germline ends. The CDR3: CASSRGLTYNSPLHF. The CDR3 DNA reads TGTGCCAGCAGCAGGGGTCTTACCTATAATTCACCCCTCCACTTT.

The chain has TRBV23-1 and TRBJ2-6; tentatively, D is TRBD1 (5 bases). TRBV23-1 is noted as an ORF with a role that remains uncertain. V was cut by 3 bases and J by 4 bases, with 16 bases left in between. There are 17 residues in the CDR3. The CDR3 region is CASSQSPRVWGANVLTF. CDR3 nucleotide sequence: TGCGCCAGCAGTCAGTCCCCCAGGGTATGGGGGGCCAACGTCCTGACTTTC.

This clone was observed many times. This chain connects TRBV7-9 to TRBJ2-2; 7 bases line up with TRBD1. Trimming at V came to 10 bases and at J to 5 bases, leaving 16 bases not matched to a gene. This CDR3 has 16 amino acids. Germline CDR1 SEHNR, CDR2 FQNEAQ (reference sequence). The CDR3 nucleotides are TGTGCCACCCTCCCACAGGGGACAGTAAGGACCGGGGAGCTGTTTTTT. It codes for CATLPQGTVRTGELFF.

This chain joins TRBV28 and TRBJ1-3; the D gene is possibly TRBD1 (5 bases). V lost 4 bases and J lost 4, with 11 bases in between. Germline V lookup: CDR1 MDHEN, CDR2 SYDVKM. The CDR3 contains 14 residues. In DNA form, the CDR3 reads TGTGCCAGCAGTTCCGGGACCTCAGGAAACACCATATATTTT. Amino acid sequence: CASSSGTSGNTIYF.

The chain has TRBV5-6 and TRBJ2-1; D is undetermined. V lost 0 bases, J lost 0 bases, and 10 bases lay in between. Germline values: CDR1 SGHDT, CDR2 YYEEEE. CDR3 length: 16 residues. The CDR3 protein is CASSLASASSYNEQFF. In nucleotides, the CDR3 is TGTGCCAGCAGCTTGGCCTCCGCGAGCTCCTACAATGAGCAGTTCTTC.

The V and J genes are TRBV18 and TRBJ1-2, with 8 bases fitting TRBD1. Germline-derived CDR1 and CDR2 are KGHSH and LQKENI. CDR3 length: 14 amino acids. The trim removed 3 bases at V and 1 base at J, leaving 1 base unmatched. The CDR3 sequence: CASSPDRDNYGYTF. Written as DNA, the CDR3 is TGTGCCAGCTCACCGGACAGGGATAACTATGGCTACACCTTC.

V gene TRBV6-1 combines with J gene TRBJ2-7; D unresolved. Germline CDR1 MNHNS, CDR2 SASEGT. The CDR3 consists of 11 residues. V lost 2 bases, J lost 4 bases, and 3 bases lay in between. CDR3 region: CASSEFYEQYF. In DNA form, the CDR3 reads TGTGCCAGCAGTGAATTTTACGAGCAGTACTTC.

The V gene is TRBV15, the J gene TRBJ2-7, with D unclear. Trimming stripped 5 bases from V and 2 bases from J, with 10 bases between. The CDR3 spans 13 residues. CDR1 and CDR2 (germline): LNHNV, YYDKDF (reference sequence). Here the CDR3 reads CATSSTDTYEQYF. The CDR3 nucleotides read TGTGCCACCAGCTCGACCGATACCTACGAGCAGTACTTC.

The gene calls are TRBV10-3 and TRBJ2-7; D unclear. The CDR3 has 16 amino acids. V lost 0 bases to trimming and J lost 2 bases, with 14 bases between them. Germline assignment: CDR1 ENHRY and CDR2 SYGVKD. CDR3: CAISESMGRLPYEQYF. As DNA, the CDR3 is TGTGCCATCAGTGAGTCGATGGGAAGACTCCCCTACGAGCAGTACTTC.

This rearrangement joins TRBV7-9 to TRBJ2-2; 8 bases align to TRBD2. Germline CDR1 reads SEHNR; CDR2 reads FQNEAQ (reference sequence). This CDR3 has 16 amino acids. Trimming took 4 bases from V and 3 from J; bases not matched to a gene: 7. CDR3 sequence reads: CASSSSTSVDTGELFF. As DNA, the CDR3 is TGTGCCAGCAGCTCATCGACTAGCGTGGACACCGGGGAGCTGTTTTTT.